Presented here are 9 T cell receptor beta chains from one specimen sequenced in a study of blood T cell repertoires in COVID-19. Clones were read by immunoSEQ multiplex PCR, and TCRdb kept only the in-frame ones, dropping some. The top ten clones hold 10% of a sample with around 200,000 clones, roughly 87% of them seen once. The sample was PBMCs or T cells enriched from blood (not recorded which). The receptors derive from a man between 18 and 29 years old with acute COVID-19.

Notes on this clone: Germline is not matched at one junction end, which may reflect a read error. The chain couples TRBV10-2 to TRBJ2-2, with 12 bases that match TRBD2. CDR1 is WSHSY and CDR2 is SAAADI in the germline V gene. This CDR3 contains 15 residues. CDR3 sequence reads: CASSLAGGSTGEPFF. DNA of the CDR3: TGCGCCAGCTCGCTAGCGGGGGGGAGCACCGGGGAGCCGTTTTTT.

CDR3 residues: CASSSYGGLDPDTQYF. As DNA, the CDR3 is TGTGCCAGCAGTTCCTACGGGGGACTAGACCCAGATACGCAGTATTTT. The V call is TRBV27, the J call TRBJ2-3; TRBD2 agrees at 8 bases. Per the germline V gene, CDR1 is MNHEY and CDR2 is SMNVEV (reference sequence). The CDR3 spans 16 residues. V shed 4 bases, J shed 4 bases, and the junction held 10 bases outside the gene matches.

The chain employs TRBV7-9 and TRBJ1-5; 7 bases agree with TRBD1. CDR1 SEHNR and CDR2 FQNEAQ come from the germline V gene (reference sequence). The CDR3 extends over 15 amino acids. Trimming took 0 bases from V and 4 from J; bases not matched to a gene: 3. The CDR3 loop is CASSLAGTDNQPQHF. The DNA of the CDR3 is TGTGCCAGCAGCTTAGCAGGGACAGATAATCAGCCCCAGCATTTT.

The V and J genes are TRBV11-2 and TRBJ2-7; a possible D gene is TRBD1 (6 bases). The CDR3 totals 13 residues. The germline V gene has CDR1 SGHAT and CDR2 FQNNGV. The ends were cut back, 0 bases at V and 5 bases at J, with 8 bases in the middle. CDR3 nucleotides: TGTGCCAGCAGCTTAGATTCAGGGGACGAGCAGTACTTC. It specifies CASSLDSGDEQYF.

Here the CDR3 DNA reads TGTGCCAGCAGTGGAAGGGGGACAGGGAGGACACCCCTCCACTTT. This encodes CASSGRGTGRTPLHF. The rearrangement links TRBV2 to TRBJ1-6, with 9 bases fitting TRBD1. This CDR3 is built from 15 residues. V shed 4 bases, J shed 11 bases, and the junction held 9 bases outside the gene matches. Germline V gives CDR1 SNHLY, CDR2 FYNNEI.

This clone was recorded once. V and J are TRBV5-5 and TRBJ1-3, with TRBD1 matching over 8 bases. Germline-derived CDR1 and CDR2 are SGHKS and YYEKEE (reference sequence). After removal of 2 bases from V and 0 bases from J, the junction contained 13 bases not matched to a gene. The CDR3 has 19 amino acids. The CDR3 loop reads CASSFGQGYLRSSGNTIYF. The DNA of the CDR3 is TGTGCCAGCAGCTTCGGACAGGGTTACTTACGCTCCTCTGGAAACACCATATATTTT.

This sequence joins TRBV18 and TRBJ2-7, with 13 bases matching TRBD2. Per germline, CDR1 KGHSH and CDR2 LQKENI. The CDR3 consists of 16 residues. The J segment lost 2 bases and the V segment lost 3 bases, leaving 4 bases of the junction unmatched. The DNA of the CDR3 is TGTGCCAGCTCACCTCCGGGGACTAGCGGGGCCTACGAGCAGTACTTC. Translation gives CASSPPGTSGAYEQYF.

The V gene is TRBV4-2, the J gene TRBJ1-4; TRBD1 aligns across 9 bases. V lost 2 bases to trimming and J lost 8 bases; unmatched junction nucleotides: 6. The CDR3 length is 15 residues. CDR1 and CDR2 (germline): LGHNA, YNFKEQ. The CDR3 DNA follows: TGTGCCAGCAGCCAAAGACAGGGGGGTGAGGAAAAACTGTTTTTT. Translation gives CASSQRQGGEEKLFF.

The V gene is TRBV7-2, the J gene TRBJ1-3, with 7 bases fitting TRBD1. This CDR3 contains 14 residues. Germline CDR1 reads SGHTA; CDR2 reads FQGNSA. V trimming: 5 bases; J trimming: 4 bases; junction bases outside the gene matches: 5. The CDR3 protein is CASSATGYGNTIYF. CDR3 bases: TGTGCCAGCAGCGCGACAGGGTACGGAAACACCATATATTTT.